One and the same sample provided the 30 T cell receptor beta chains below, sequenced in a study of T cells in narcolepsy. Sequencing used immunoSEQ multiplex PCR; TCRdb keeps in-frame clones, though not all of them. The sample includes about 30,000 clones, around 83% seen only once; the top ten take about 0.9%. The sequencing sample was made of CD45RA- memory CD4+ T cells from PBMCs. These receptors were collected from a human donor with narcolepsy.

The chain combines TRBV15 with TRBJ1-2, with 9 bases identical to TRBD1. The germline V gene encodes CDR1 LNHNV and CDR2 YYDKDF (reference sequence). The junction had 4 bases not matched to a gene; V was cut back by 3 bases and J by 5 bases. CDR3 size: 14 residues. CDR3 sequence: CATSSRTGAYGYTF. In nucleotides, the CDR3 is TGTGCCACCAGCAGCCGGACAGGGGCGTATGGCTACACCTTC.

This clone has a single count. The chain joins TRBV11-1 to TRBJ2-5, with 7 bases that match TRBD1. The CDR3 consists of 15 residues. V lost 1 base, J lost 5 bases, and 7 bases stayed unmatched. Germline loops: CDR1 SGHAT, CDR2 FQDESV (reference sequence). CDR3 amino acids: CASSLDGQARETQYF. The CDR3 DNA follows: TGTGCCAGCAGCTTAGATGGACAGGCCAGGGAGACCCAGTACTTC.

The CDR3 region is CASSSGQYTDTQYF. For the CDR3, the DNA is TGCGCCAGCAGCTCGGGACAGTACACAGATACGCAGTATTTT. The rearrangement joins TRBV5-1 to TRBJ2-3; 7 nucleotides match TRBD1. CDR1 is SGHRS, CDR2 YFSETQ, per germline. The V and J ends lost 3 bases and 2 bases, in that order; junction bases with no gene match: 3. The CDR3 covers 14 residues.

This rearrangement joins TRBV19 to TRBJ2-3; 9 positions match TRBD1. J gave up 5 bases and V 5 bases, and 8 bases lay outside the gene matches. From germline, CDR1 is LNHDA and CDR2 SQIVND (reference sequence). This CDR3 is built from 15 residues. The chain's CDR3 is CASSPGTGYEDTQYF. The CDR3 nucleotides are TGTGCCAGTAGTCCGGGGACAGGGTATGAAGATACGCAGTATTTT.

The genes are TRBV7-8 and TRBJ1-1, with 10 bases aligning to TRBD1. This CDR3 contains 15 residues. Trimming removed 5 bases from V and 5 bases from J; junction bases left unmatched: 8. Looked up from germline, CDR1 is SGHVS and CDR2 is FQNEAQ. The CDR3, as DNA: TGTGCCAGCAGCGTAAGACAGGGGGCTGCGACTGAAGCTTTCTTT. This codes for CASSVRQGAATEAFF.

This clone was picked up one time. The chain carries TRBV27 and TRBJ1-2, with TRBD1 identical over 11 bases. The CDR3 consists of 16 residues. From germline, CDR1 is MNHEY and CDR2 SMNVEV (reference sequence). J gave up 3 bases and V 3 bases, and 6 bases lay outside the gene matches. The CDR3 region has the DNA TGTGCCAGCAGTTTGGGGAGGGACAGGGGGGACTATGGCTACACCTTC. Translating it yields CASSLGRDRGDYGYTF.

This chain links TRBV30 with TRBJ1-5; TRBD1 matches at 10 bases. The junction had 7 bases not matched to a gene; V was cut back by 3 bases and J by 5 bases. CDR1 and CDR2 (germline): GTSNPN, SVGIG (reference sequence). There are 15 residues in the CDR3. The CDR3 sequence: CAWRDGQGVDQPQHF. CDR3 coding DNA: TGTGCCTGGAGGGACGGACAGGGGGTAGATCAGCCCCAGCATTTT.

The chain uses TRBV11-1 and TRBJ2-7; the D gene is possibly TRBD1 (5 bases). The CDR3 length is 15 residues. V lost 1 base and J lost 2, with 12 bases in between. Germline CDR1 and CDR2: SGHAT and FQDESV (reference sequence). As DNA, the CDR3 is TGTGCCAGCAGCTTAGTAACAGGCGAAACCTACGAGCAGTACTTC. It translates to CASSLVTGETYEQYF.

This chain connects TRBV29-1 to TRBJ2-3, with 7 positions matching TRBD2. The germline CDR1 and CDR2 sequences are SQVTM and ANQGSEA. Losses at the gene ends were 0 bases for V and 4 bases for J; bases not matched to a gene: 7. This CDR3 contains 15 residues. The CDR3 loop reads CSVEDGLAVADTQYF. The CDR3 DNA reads TGCAGCGTTGAAGATGGGCTAGCGGTTGCAGATACGCAGTATTTT.

The gene calls are TRBV10-3 and TRBJ2-2, with a weak D call TRBD2 (6 bases). This CDR3 is 16 amino acids long. Germline CDR1 and CDR2: ENHRY and SYGVKD. The V and J ends lost 2 bases and 1 base respectively, with 11 bases between them. CDR3 residues: CAISETGTRNTGELFF. The DNA for the CDR3 is TGTGCCATCAGTGAGACCGGGACTCGGAACACCGGGGAGCTGTTTTTT.

The chain couples TRBV7-6 to TRBJ2-3, with 8 positions matching TRBD2. V shed 5 bases, J shed 7 bases, and the junction held 5 bases outside the gene matches. CDR3 size: 13 residues. In germline, CDR1 is SGHVS, CDR2 FNYEAQ. The CDR3 bases are TGTGCCAGCAGCCACGGGGGGGCGTATACGCAGTATTTT. Its translation: CASSHGGAYTQYF.

The chain has TRBV7-2 and TRBJ2-2, with TRBD1 as a possible D gene (5 bases). The length of the CDR3 is 15 residues. In germline, CDR1 is SGHTA, CDR2 FQGNSA. V dropped 7 bases and J dropped 0 bases, with 12 bases sitting between them. CDR3 in amino acids: CASTLTASNTGELFF. CDR3 DNA: TGTGCCAGCACTCTGACAGCCTCGAACACCGGGGAGCTGTTTTTT. The entire variable domain, with the rest obtained from reference TRBV7-2 and TRBJ2-2, is as follows: GAGVSQSPSNKVTEKGKDVELRCDPISGHTALYWYRQSLGQGLEFLIYFQGNSAPDKSGLPSDRFSAERTGGSVSTLTIQRTQQEDSAVYLCASTLTASNTGELFFGEGSRLTVL.

The chain combines TRBV10-2 with TRBJ2-7; D uncertain. The germline CDR1 and CDR2 sequences are WSHSY and SAAADI. V lost 1 base and J lost 5, with 12 bases in between. The CDR3 runs to 14 residues. The CDR3 DNA is TGCGCCAGCAGTGAGTTATTTAGCTACCACGAGCAGTACTTC. This gives the protein CASSELFSYHEQYF.

This clone was seen a handful of times. The chain links TRBV10-3 to TRBJ2-7; TRBD1 aligns across 7 bases. CDR3 size: 16 residues. CDR1 and CDR2 from the germline V gene are ENHRY and SYGVKD. J lost 2 bases, V lost 0 bases, and 7 bases had no gene match. Written as DNA, the CDR3 is TGTGCCATCAGTGAGTCGAATCGGCAGGGGGCCTACGAGCAGTACTTC. Translating gives CAISESNRQGAYEQYF.

The rearrangement links TRBV28 to TRBJ1-4, with 9 positions matching TRBD1. This CDR3 region has 17 residues. CDR1 is MDHEN and CDR2 is SYDVKM in the germline V gene. V was clipped by 2 bases and J by 7 bases; unmatched bases: 11. The CDR3, as DNA: TGTGCCAGCAGTTTACCTCCGGGACAGGGAATGGGTGAAAAACTGTTTTTT. As protein: CASSLPPGQGMGEKLFF. The variable domain in full, with the rest retrieved from reference TRBV28 and TRBJ1-4, is DVKVTQSSRYLVKRTGEKVFLECVQDMDHENMFWYRQDPGLGLRLIYFSYDVKMKEKGDIPEGYSVSREKKERFSLILESASTNQTSMYLCASSLPPGQGMGEKLFFGSGTQLSVL.

The sample holds one count of this clone. The chain is built from TRBV9 and TRBJ1-2; a possible D gene is TRBD1 (5 bases). Germline loops: CDR1 SGDLS, CDR2 YYNGEE. The CDR3 length is 14 residues. The germline V and J ends were trimmed by 4 bases and 5 bases, with 15 bases remaining between them. DNA of the CDR3: TGTGCCAGCAGCCCTCGAGACAGACAATATGGCTACACCTTC. It specifies CASSPRDRQYGYTF. The full variable domain, completed using reference TRBV9 and TRBJ1-2, is DSGVTQTPKHLITATGQRVTLRCSPRSGDLSVYWYQQSLDQGLQFLIQYYNGEERAKGNILERFSAQQFPDLHSELNLSSLELGDSALYFCASSPRDRQYGYTFGSGTRLTVV.

The J gene is TRBJ2-2, the V gene TRBV11-2; 8 bases line up with TRBD1. V lost 4 bases, J lost 5 bases, and 3 bases stayed unmatched. Per the germline V gene, CDR1 is SGHAT and CDR2 is FQNNGV. This CDR3 is 14 amino acids long. CDR3 sequence (DNA): TGTGCCAGCAGCTCCAACAGGGGGACCGGGGAGCTGTTTTTT. Translation: CASSSNRGTGELFF.

CDR3 DNA: TGTGCCAGCAGCCCAGGGACTACACCTGGTAATGAGCAGTTCTTC. Protein: CASSPGTTPGNEQFF. This chain links TRBV4-2 with TRBJ2-1; 7 nucleotides align to TRBD2. The CDR3 is made up of 15 amino acids. V gave up 4 bases and J gave up 7 bases; unmatched junction bases: 10. The germline CDR1 and CDR2 sequences are LGHNA and YNFKEQ.

This rearrangement joins TRBV7-2 to TRBJ1-2, with 8 bases identical to TRBD1. Germline V lookup: CDR1 SGHTA, CDR2 FQGNSA. CDR3 length: 14 residues. The ends lost 3 bases at V and 4 bases at J; junction bases unmatched: 4. CDR3 nucleotide sequence: TGTGCCAGCAGCTTGGGGGGGACAGGCTATGGCTACACCTTC. Its protein product is CASSLGGTGYGYTF.

CDR3 nucleotides: TGTGCCTGGAGTGTAGCGGGTAGCGACATTCAGTACTTC. Its protein is CAWSVAGSDIQYF. The chain uses TRBV30 and TRBJ2-4; possibly TRBD2 for D (6 bases). Germline assignment: CDR1 GTSNPN and CDR2 SVGIG (reference sequence). The CDR3 spans 13 residues. V lost 0 bases and J lost 8, with 11 bases in between.

This clone was observed a single time. V is TRBV19 and J is TRBJ1-1; no reliable D call. The CDR3 runs to 13 residues. V lost 3 bases to trimming and J lost 3 bases, with 8 bases between them. Looked up from germline, CDR1 is LNHDA and CDR2 is SQIVND (reference sequence). CDR3 sequence reads: CASSIDFYTEAFF. The DNA for the CDR3 is TGTGCCAGTAGTATTGACTTCTACACTGAAGCTTTCTTT.

The chain combines TRBV7-2 with TRBJ1-5; D gene ambiguous. The CDR3 has 14 amino acids. In germline, CDR1 is SGHTA, CDR2 FQGNSA. The V end was cut by 1 base, the J end by 0 bases, with 4 bases between. CDR3 loop: CASSLGPSNQPQHF. The CDR3 DNA reads as TGTGCCAGCAGCTTAGGGCCTAGCAATCAGCCCCAGCATTTT.

The chain has TRBV18 and TRBJ1-3, with D perhaps matching TRBD1 (5 bases). CDR3 length: 14 residues. Germline CDR1 is KGHSH and CDR2 is LQKENI. The ends were cut back, 3 bases at V and 2 bases at J, with 8 bases in the middle. This chain's CDR3 is CASSPQGPGNTIYF. DNA for the CDR3: TGTGCCAGCTCACCCCAGGGCCCTGGAAACACCATATATTTT.

The gene calls are TRBV5-1 and TRBJ2-5; 8 bases align to TRBD2. This CDR3 is 17 amino acids long. The junction had 19 bases not matched to a gene; V was cut back by 7 bases and J by 5 bases. Germline V gene sequence: CDR1 SGHRS, CDR2 YFSETQ. The DNA for the CDR3 is TGCGCCAGCCCCAGGCCTGTGGGCGGGGGGCAAGGGGAGACCCAGTACTTC. Its translation is CASPRPVGGGQGETQYF. The entire variable domain, with the rest obtained from reference TRBV5-1 and TRBJ2-5, is as follows: KAGVTQTPRYLIKTRGQQVTLSCSPISGHRSVSWYQQTPGQGLQFLFEYFSETQRNKGNFPGRFSGRQFSNSRSEMNVSTLELGDSALYLCASPRPVGGGQGETQYFGPGTRLLVL.

The rearrangement links TRBV11-3 to TRBJ2-3; D unclear. V lost 1 base and J lost 0, with 11 bases in between. Germline V gene sequence: CDR1 SGHNT, CDR2 YENEEA. The CDR3 length is 16 residues. CDR3 coding DNA: TGTGCCAGCAGCTTAGTGGTAGGGCCTAGCACAGATACGCAGTATTTT. Translated: CASSLVVGPSTDTQYF.

This rearrangement joins TRBV12-5 to TRBJ2-1, with D uncertain. The V end was cut by 3 bases, the J end by 7 bases, with 22 bases between. The CDR3 is 17 amino acids. Germline values: CDR1 LGHNT, CDR2 FRNRAP. CDR3 protein: CASGLVAGPKVRNEQFF. In nucleotides, the CDR3 is TGTGCTAGTGGTTTAGTAGCCGGGCCCAAGGTAAGGAATGAGCAGTTCTTC.

This clone has a single count. V gene TRBV11-2 combines with J gene TRBJ2-3; D is possibly TRBD2 (7 bases). Trimming pared 0 bases from V and 2 bases from J, leaving 18 bases between. Per the germline V gene, CDR1 is SGHAT and CDR2 is FQNNGV. This CDR3 is built from 18 residues. In nucleotides, the CDR3 is TGTGCCAGCAGCTTAGATAGAGGGGGGGTAGTTTTCACAGATACGCAGTATTTT. It encodes CASSLDRGGVVFTDTQYF.

V and J are TRBV5-1 and TRBJ2-1; D remains ambiguous. V lost 2 bases and J 0 bases, leaving 21 bases between the germline ends. Germline V gene data show CDR1 as SGHRS and CDR2 as YFSETQ. This CDR3 spans 19 amino acids. The CDR3 sequence: CASSLWSGSGGVSYNEQFF. The CDR3 nucleotides are TGCGCCAGCAGCTTATGGTCTGGGTCCGGCGGCGTCTCCTACAATGAGCAGTTCTTC.

The chain is built from TRBV19 and TRBJ1-3; the D gene is possibly TRBD1 (6 bases). V dropped 7 bases and J dropped 4 bases, with 14 bases sitting between them. The CDR3 is made up of 14 amino acids. Germline assignment: CDR1 LNHDA and CDR2 SQIVND (reference sequence). The CDR3 sequence is CASTDSRGGNTIYF. The CDR3 DNA reads as TGTGCCAGTACGGACAGCCGAGGGGGAAACACCATATATTTT. Complete variable domain (other parts from reference TRBV19 and TRBJ1-3): DGGITQSPKYLFRKEGQNVTLSCEQNLNHDAMYWYRQDPGQGLRLIYYSQIVNDFQKGDIAEGYSVSREKKESFPLTVTSAQKNPTAFYLCASTDSRGGNTIYFGEGSWLTVV.

The V gene is TRBV6-5, the J gene TRBJ1-2; perhaps TRBD1 as D (6 bases). Trimming pared 11 bases from V and 1 base from J, leaving 14 bases between. Germline V CDR1 and CDR2: MNHEY, SVGAGI. CDR3 length: 13 residues. Here the CDR3 reads CAGQEGDNYGYTF. The CDR3 DNA sequence: TGTGCCGGCCAAGAGGGGGATAACTATGGCTACACCTTC.